One sample yielded the 30 T cell receptor beta chains listed below, sequenced in a study of blood T cell repertoires in COVID-19. The repertoire was sequenced with immunoSEQ multiplex PCR; TCRdb's copy has only in-frame clones and lacks some. This sample has some 200,000 clones, with over 75% found just once. Material for sequencing was peripheral blood. Source of these receptors: an elderly man with acute or convalescent COVID-19.

The rearrangement links TRBV6-6 to TRBJ2-4; D gene uncertain. The CDR3 extends over 11 amino acids. CDR1 is MNHNY and CDR2 is SVGAGI in the germline V gene (reference sequence). The V end lost 7 bases, the J end lost 5 bases, and 6 bases lay between the germline ends. The CDR3 coding sequence is TGTGCCAGCATACTACAAAACATTCAGTACTTC. Amino acid sequence: CASILQNIQYF.

The V and J genes are TRBV5-4 and TRBJ2-7; 15 bases map to TRBD2. After removal of 3 bases from V and 2 bases from J, the junction contained 3 bases not matched to a gene. The germline gives CDR1 SGHNT, CDR2 YYREEE (reference sequence). This CDR3 has 16 residues. CDR3 DNA sequence: TGTGCCAGCAGCTCGGGACTAGCGGGAGGCCCCTACGAGCAGTACTTC. Translated: CASSSGLAGGPYEQYF. Filled out from reference TRBV5-4 and TRBJ2-7, the complete variable domain reads ETGVTQSPTHLIKTRGQQVTLRCSSQSGHNTVSWYQQALGQGPQFIFQYYREEENGRGNFPPRFSGLQFPNYSSELNVNALELDDSALYLCASSSGLAGGPYEQYFGPGTRLTVT.

The V call is TRBV23-1, the J call TRBJ1-2, with 7 bases lining up with TRBD1. TRBV23-1 is identified as an open reading frame with a role that is uncertain. This CDR3 comprises 14 residues. The ends lost 8 bases at V and 2 bases at J; junction bases unmatched: 8. The CDR3 reads CASLRDSWNYGYTF. The CDR3, as DNA: TGCGCCAGCCTCCGGGACAGCTGGAACTATGGCTACACCTTC.

This rearrangement joins TRBV5-1 to TRBJ2-2, with D possibly matching TRBD2 (6 bases). This CDR3 region has 16 residues. Germline V gives CDR1 SGHRS, CDR2 YFSETQ. Trimming removed 4 bases at V and 3 bases at J, with 16 bases between. CDR3 protein: CASSLSTGVDTGELFF. CDR3 nucleotide sequence: TGCGCCAGCAGCCTCTCGACGGGGGTCGACACCGGGGAGCTGTTTTTT.

The rearrangement uses TRBV27 and TRBJ2-7; 10 bases match TRBD2. Germline-derived CDR1 and CDR2 are MNHEY and SMNVEV (reference sequence). The CDR3 loop spans 15 amino acids. V was pared by 2 bases and J by 1 base, with 2 bases of the junction left unmatched. The CDR3 DNA reads as TGTGCCAGCAGTTTACTAGCGGGAGTATCCTACGAGCAGTACTTC. Its protein is CASSLLAGVSYEQYF.

The rearrangement links TRBV7-2 to TRBJ1-4; maybe TRBD1 (6 bases). CDR1 and CDR2 from the germline V gene are SGHTA and FQGNSA. The germline V and J ends were trimmed by 3 bases and 3 bases, with 11 bases remaining between them. The CDR3 has 15 residues. The CDR3 DNA follows: TGTGCCAGCAGCTTCGGGGGGCGAGCTAATGAAAAACTGTTTTTT. Translating it yields CASSFGGRANEKLFF.

This rearrangement joins TRBV5-5 to TRBJ2-3, with TRBD1 matching 9 bases. The CDR3 has 15 residues. Germline values: CDR1 SGHKS, CDR2 YYEKEE (reference sequence). The junction had 4 bases not matched to a gene; V was cut back by 0 bases and J by 5 bases. CDR3 amino acids: CASSLAGQGQDTQYF. The CDR3 region has the DNA TGTGCCAGCAGCTTGGCGGGACAGGGCCAAGATACGCAGTATTTT.

The chain employs TRBV4-1 and TRBJ1-2; TRBD1 is a possible D gene (5 bases). The CDR3 is 13 amino acids. V lost 1 base, J lost 8 bases, and 11 bases lay in between. The germline gives CDR1 MGHRA, CDR2 YSYEKL. The chain's CDR3 is CASSQGEGSGYTF. CDR3 in DNA: TGCGCCAGCAGCCAAGGGGAGGGGTCGGGCTACACCTTC.

The V gene is TRBV2, the J gene TRBJ1-6, with D uncertain. Per germline, CDR1 SNHLY and CDR2 FYNNEI. The V end lost 3 bases, the J end lost 1 base, and 4 bases lay between the germline ends. This CDR3 contains 14 residues. CDR3 amino acids: CASSDESYNSPLHF. As DNA, the CDR3 is TGTGCCAGCAGTGACGAGTCCTATAATTCACCCCTCCACTTT.

The V call is TRBV21-1, the J call TRBJ2-5; the table's TRBD2 call for D was not verified on the DNA. TRBV21-1 is a listed pseudogene. This CDR3 contains 14 residues. This CDR3 is CARRAGGGPETQYF. CDR3 bases: TGTGCTAGGCGGGCGGGAGGCGGTCCAGAGACCCAGTACTTC.

The J gene is TRBJ1-3, the V gene TRBV14; TRBD1 matches at 9 bases. Trimming cost V 5 bases and J 4 bases; bases outside gene matches: 9. The CDR3 extends over 16 amino acids. Germline CDR1 reads SGHDN; CDR2 reads FVKESK. This CDR3 reads CASSTRPGQGGNTIYF. For the CDR3, the DNA is TGTGCCAGCAGCACCCGACCGGGACAGGGAGGAAACACCATATATTTT.

This clone was counted a single time. The chain employs TRBV2 and TRBJ2-1; TRBD1 agrees at 10 bases. V shed 6 bases and J 4 bases; nucleotides not matched to a gene: 6. This CDR3 has 15 residues. Germline V CDR1 and CDR2: SNHLY, FYNNEI. For the CDR3, the DNA is TGTGCCAGCAGCCCGGGACAGGGGCCGTACAATGAGCAGTTCTTC. Amino acid sequence: CASSPGQGPYNEQFF.

A remark on this clone: A read error may produce the germline difference seen at one junction end. The chain is built from TRBV7-7 and TRBJ2-5; no definite D call. The germline V gene encodes CDR1 SSHAT and CDR2 FNYEAQ (reference sequence). The CDR3 runs 14 residues. The CDR3 sequence is CASSAGLSAETQYF. For the CDR3, the DNA is TGTGCTAGCAGCGCCGGGTTGTCGGCAGAGACCCAGTACTTC.

This clone came up once. This sequence joins TRBV6-5 and TRBJ2-3, with 13 bases aligning to TRBD2. The J segment lost 2 bases and the V segment lost 5 bases, leaving 1 base of the junction unmatched. Germline values: CDR1 MNHEY, CDR2 SVGAGI. The CDR3 contains 15 residues. The CDR3 DNA sequence: TGTGCCAGCAGTACTAGCGGGGGGGACACAGATACGCAGTATTTT. Translation: CASSTSGGDTDTQYF.

About this clone: Distinct nucleotide sequences in the sample also encode this CDR3. The chain recombines TRBV27 with TRBJ1-2; D remains unclear. Trimming stripped 3 bases from V and 1 base from J, with 6 bases between. Germline assignment: CDR1 MNHEY and CDR2 SMNVEV (reference sequence). The CDR3 runs 13 residues. DNA for the CDR3: TGTGCCAGCAGTTTCGGGGTTAACTATGGCTACACCTTC. Translation gives CASSFGVNYGYTF.

CDR3 protein: CAQRRLAGEADTQYF. CDR3 coding DNA: TGTGCCCAAAGGCGACTAGCGGGAGAGGCAGATACGCAGTATTTT. V and J are TRBV30 and TRBJ2-3, with TRBD2 identical over 12 bases. This CDR3 region has 15 residues. V gave up 8 bases and J gave up 4 bases; unmatched junction bases: 10. CDR1 is GTSNPN and CDR2 is SVGIG in the germline V gene (reference sequence). Full variable domain (outside the CDR3, taken from reference TRBV30 and TRBJ2-3): SQTIHQWPATLVQPVGSPLSLECTVEGTSNPNLYWYRQAAGRGLQLLFYSVGIGQISSEVPQNLSASRPQDRQFILSSKKLLLSDSGFYLCAQRRLAGEADTQYFGPGTRLTVL.

The chain links TRBV27 to TRBJ2-1; 7 bases align to TRBD2. The CDR3 extends over 19 amino acids. Unmatched junction bases numbered 24, after V lost 5 bases and J lost 8 bases. The germline CDR1 and CDR2 sequences are MNHEY and SMNVEV (reference sequence). This CDR3 reads CASSPLPHFGGGPSDEQFF. CDR3 sequence (DNA): TGTGCCAGCAGTCCACTCCCTCATTTCGGGGGAGGGCCCTCGGATGAGCAGTTCTTC.

The V call is TRBV18, the J call TRBJ2-3, with 9 bases that match TRBD2. CDR3 length equals 15 residues. Germline V gives CDR1 KGHSH, CDR2 LQKENI. V was clipped by 2 bases and J by 5 bases; unmatched bases: 5. CDR3 sequence reads: CASSPGLAGLDTQYF. The CDR3 bases are TGTGCCAGCTCACCAGGTCTAGCGGGGTTAGATACGCAGTATTTT. Full variable domain (missing parts from reference TRBV18 and TRBJ2-3): NAGVMQNPRHLVRRRGQEARLRCSPMKGHSHVYWYRQLPEEGLKFMVYLQKENIIDESGMPKERFSAEFPKEGPSILRIQQVVRGDSAAYFCASSPGLAGLDTQYFGPGTRLTVL.

This sequence joins TRBV2 and TRBJ2-1; TRBD1 matches 9 bases. The V segment lost 10 bases and the J segment 10 bases; nucleotides outside the gene matches: 14. The CDR3 has 14 amino acids. In germline, CDR1 is SNHLY, CDR2 FYNNEI. CDR3 nucleotides: TGTGCCACCCAAACAGGGGGCACTTATCGGGAGCAGTTCTTC. As protein: CATQTGGTYREQFF.

The chain combines TRBV27 with TRBJ2-2, with a weak D call TRBD2 (6 bases). V lost 3 bases, J lost 6 bases, and 14 bases lay in between. There are 15 residues in the CDR3. CDR1 is MNHEY, CDR2 SMNVEV, per germline (reference sequence). The CDR3 DNA reads as TGTGCCAGCAGTTTGCGGCAGGGAGGCCCCGGGGAGCTGTTTTTT. As protein: CASSLRQGGPGELFF.

On this clone itself: Other DNA sequences in the sample encode the same CDR3. V usage is TRBV2 and J usage is TRBJ2-1; 9 nucleotides match TRBD1. Germline lookup yields CDR1 SNHLY and CDR2 FYNNEI. The CDR3 runs to 15 residues. Trimming cost V 4 bases and J 5 bases; bases outside gene matches: 6. DNA of the CDR3: TGTGCCAGCAGTGCCCCGGGACAGGGAAACAATGAGCAGTTCTTC. It is translated as CASSAPGQGNNEQFF.

The gene calls are TRBV10-3 and TRBJ2-2; a possible D gene is TRBD2 (6 bases). CDR1 is ENHRY, CDR2 SYGVKD, per germline. The length of the CDR3 is 12 residues. V gave up 9 bases and J gave up 5 bases, with 10 bases separating them. CDR3 in amino acids: CAIGGETGELFF. For the CDR3, the DNA is TGTGCCATTGGCGGGGAGACCGGGGAGCTGTTTTTT.

In nucleotides, the CDR3 is TGTGCCAGCAGCTTGGTCGACAGGGGGCTGGAGACCCAGTACTTC. It is translated as CASSLVDRGLETQYF. The V call is TRBV5-6, the J call TRBJ2-5, with TRBD1 identical over 10 bases. The CDR3 contains 15 residues. The junction had 4 bases not matched to a gene; V was cut back by 0 bases and J by 5 bases. CDR1 is SGHDT, CDR2 YYEEEE, per germline.

CDR3 loop: CASSHGQGQNEAFF. The CDR3 bases are TGTGCCAGCAGCCACGGACAGGGCCAGAATGAAGCTTTCTTT. The chain uses TRBV4-2 and TRBJ1-1; 8 bases line up with TRBD1. There are 14 residues in the CDR3. V shed 3 bases, J shed 7 bases, and the junction held 7 bases outside the gene matches. From germline, CDR1 is LGHNA and CDR2 YNFKEQ.

This clone was counted a single time. The chain couples TRBV30 to TRBJ2-1; 11 bases match TRBD2. V lost 2 bases to trimming and J lost 3 bases; unmatched junction nucleotides: 3. The CDR3 runs to 15 residues. The germline V gene has CDR1 GTSNPN and CDR2 SVGIG (reference sequence). CDR3 in amino acids: CAWSLAGGGYNEQFF. The DNA of the CDR3 is TGTGCCTGGAGTCTAGCGGGAGGCGGCTACAATGAGCAGTTCTTC.

The V call is TRBV5-5, the J call TRBJ2-1, with TRBD2 matching over 14 bases. The CDR3 extends over 16 amino acids. After removal of 4 bases from V and 8 bases from J, the junction contained 8 bases not matched to a gene. Germline V gene sequence: CDR1 SGHKS, CDR2 YYEKEE (reference sequence). CDR3 loop: CASSPPLGLAGDEQFF. In DNA form, the CDR3 reads TGTGCCAGCAGCCCCCCCCTGGGACTAGCGGGAGATGAGCAGTTCTTC.

The chain is built from TRBV4-1 and TRBJ2-1, with 11 bases matching TRBD2. This CDR3 has 15 residues. V shed 4 bases, J shed 6 bases, and the junction held 5 bases outside the gene matches. Germline V gene data show CDR1 as MGHRA and CDR2 as YSYEKL. CDR3 coding DNA: TGCGCCAGCAGCCGGGGACTAGCGGAGATCAATGAGCAGTTCTTC. It yields the protein CASSRGLAEINEQFF.

The rearrangement joins TRBV18 to TRBJ1-2; D may be TRBD1 (6 bases). This CDR3 region has 15 residues. V dropped 2 bases and J dropped 4 bases, with 14 bases sitting between them. CDR1 KGHSH and CDR2 LQKENI come from the germline V gene. The CDR3 sequence: CASSPSGDTAYGYTF. For the CDR3, the DNA is TGTGCCAGCTCACCAAGTGGGGACACGGCCTATGGCTACACCTTC.

In the case of this clone: At one end the junction does not follow the germline gene, possibly because of a read error. This chain links TRBV9 with TRBJ1-1; a weak D match, TRBD1 (5 bases). Per germline, CDR1 SGDLS and CDR2 YYNGEE. This CDR3 has 14 residues. The CDR3 DNA follows: TGTGCCAGTAGCGCCGGGGGTCTAGGCACTGAAGCTTTCTTT. It specifies CASSAGGLGTEAFF.

This clone was picked up one time. The chain couples TRBV6-5 to TRBJ1-1; 8 bases are shared with TRBD1. Germline lookup yields CDR1 MNHEY and CDR2 SVGAGI. The CDR3 runs 13 residues. V shed 8 bases, J shed 1 base, and the junction held 3 bases outside the gene matches. CDR3 protein: CASGQGSNTEAFF. Here the CDR3 DNA reads TGTGCCAGCGGACAGGGCTCGAACACTGAAGCTTTCTTT.